This T cell receptor beta chain is drawn from a study of blood T cells in healthy people across ages. General study results and limits: TCR beta diversity, measured per million T cells, fell in a roughly linear way with age.

This CDR3 has 15 amino acids. V lost 5 bases and J lost 0, with 11 bases in between. A second PCR, run for about 7 to 11 cycles, used a sample-barcoded 5' primer plus a J-beta primer mix. TCRdb analysed the 5' RACE reads with MiXCR anew, one entry per CDR3 protein. The table shows 780,000 or so distinct CDR3 sequences, with just under 25% occurring only once. This clonotype has only a few counts. Its matching antigen is unknown. Separately, the same data were catalogued under a study of T cells of mothers and their children. As that report states: In cDNA synthesis, all of the extracted RNA was used at roughly 1.5 ug per 15 ul. For unrelated pairs as for related ones, thymic selection shapes TCR recombination output similarly. When mothers and children were related, their normalized repertoire overlap, which was always slightly higher, did not differ significantly from that of unrelated pairs.

The J gene is TRBJ2-1, the V gene TRBV12-3 or TRBV12-4; unclear D gene. The origin of this receptor is a boy aged 5-17 years in good health. The material sequenced was blood. CDR3 amino acids: CASSPGMSSYNEQFF. CDR3 bases: TGTGCCAGCAGTCCTGGGATGAGCTCCTACAATGAGCAGTTCTTC.